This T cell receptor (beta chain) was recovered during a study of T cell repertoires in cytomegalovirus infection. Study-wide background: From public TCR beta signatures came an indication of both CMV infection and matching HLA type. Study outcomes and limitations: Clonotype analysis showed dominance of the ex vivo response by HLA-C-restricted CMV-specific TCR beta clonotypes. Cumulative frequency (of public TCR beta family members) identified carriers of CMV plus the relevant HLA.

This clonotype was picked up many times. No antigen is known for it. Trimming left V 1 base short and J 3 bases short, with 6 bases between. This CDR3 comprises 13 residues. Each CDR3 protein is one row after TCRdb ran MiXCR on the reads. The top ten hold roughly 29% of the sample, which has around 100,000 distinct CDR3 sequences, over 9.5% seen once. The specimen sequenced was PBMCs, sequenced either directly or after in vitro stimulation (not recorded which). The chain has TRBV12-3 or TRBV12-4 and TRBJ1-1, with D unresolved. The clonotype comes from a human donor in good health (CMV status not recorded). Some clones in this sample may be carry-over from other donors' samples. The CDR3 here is CASSLGSHTEAFF. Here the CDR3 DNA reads TGTGCCAGCAGTTTAGGATCCCACACTGAAGCTTTCTTT.